A single count supports the clone carrying this TCR beta chain. This entry belongs to a study of technical replicates of blood from several donors. The germline gives CDR1 SGHAT, CDR2 FQNNGV. The length of the CDR3 is 15 residues. J gave up 3 bases and V 5 bases, and 8 bases lay outside the gene matches. Data came from immunoSEQ multiplex PCR; TCRdb stores just in-frame clones and leaves some out. The table lists over 85,000 clones, 95% to 97% of them singletons. The source material was T cells isolated from PBMCs. This chain connects TRBV11-2 to TRBJ2-5; 8 bases map to TRBD2. The TCR comes from a human donor in good health. CDR3 nucleotides: TGTGCCAGCAGCCTCTCGGGGACTAGGGAAGAGACCCAGTACTTC. It encodes CASSLSGTREETQYF. The full variable domain, with the rest looked up from reference TRBV11-2 and TRBJ2-5, is EAGVAQSPRYKIIEKRQSVAFWCNPISGHATLYWYQQILGQGPKLLIQFQNNGVVDDSQLPKDRFSAERLKGVDSTLKIQPAKLEDSAVYLCASSLSGTREETQYFGPGTRLLVL.